Here is one T cell receptor beta chain with its context. Its specificity is not known. V dropped 5 bases and J dropped 0; count of bases not matched to a gene: 4. This CDR3 has 15 residues. From germline, CDR1 is SSHAT and CDR2 FNYEAQ (reference sequence). This specimen comes from a study of cytomegalovirus exposure and HLA in healthy donors. Study results and caveats: Productive status was seen about 87% or about 30% of the time for most TCR beta V segments in an earlier analysis.

The study ran its PCR with 60 Vbeta and 13 Jbeta primers. Clones were read by immunoSEQ multiplex PCR, and TCRdb kept only the in-frame ones, dropping some. The sample consists of roughly 180,000 clones, roughly 80% of them appearing once. Sequenced material: PBMCs. The sequence derives from a young man in good health and CMV-seronegative. The chain joins TRBV7-7 to TRBJ2-1; 7 bases map to TRBD2. This CDR3 is CASSPTSASYNEQFF. CDR3 sequence (DNA): TGTGCCAGCAGCCCAACTAGCGCCTCCTACAATGAGCAGTTCTTC.